The clone carrying this T cell receptor beta chain was recorded only once. Its matching antigen is unknown. These data are taken from a study of cytomegalovirus exposure and HLA in healthy donors. Vbeta (60) and Jbeta (13) primers were used in the PCR. The table came from immunoSEQ multiplex PCR; TCRdb's copy has only in-frame clones and leaves some out. Altogether about 130,000 clones are present, about four fifths being singletons, with the ten largest covering approximately 4%. Overall study results and limits: A missense DCLRE1C variant was associated with V- and J-gene trimming of TCR beta chains in a later analysis, and an independent cohort replicated the association.

Germline values: CDR1 SGHRS, CDR2 YFSETQ. Losses at the gene ends were 5 bases for V and 4 bases for J; bases not matched to a gene: 6. The CDR3 sequence is 15 residues long. This receptor was identified in a woman in her thirties or forties in good health and CMV-seronegative. Specimen: PBMCs. V and J are TRBV5-1 and TRBJ2-1, with 10 bases identical to TRBD2. The CDR3 sequence: CASRQAGGGYNEQFF. CDR3 nucleotide sequence: TGCGCCAGCAGGCAAGCGGGAGGGGGATACAATGAGCAGTTCTTC.